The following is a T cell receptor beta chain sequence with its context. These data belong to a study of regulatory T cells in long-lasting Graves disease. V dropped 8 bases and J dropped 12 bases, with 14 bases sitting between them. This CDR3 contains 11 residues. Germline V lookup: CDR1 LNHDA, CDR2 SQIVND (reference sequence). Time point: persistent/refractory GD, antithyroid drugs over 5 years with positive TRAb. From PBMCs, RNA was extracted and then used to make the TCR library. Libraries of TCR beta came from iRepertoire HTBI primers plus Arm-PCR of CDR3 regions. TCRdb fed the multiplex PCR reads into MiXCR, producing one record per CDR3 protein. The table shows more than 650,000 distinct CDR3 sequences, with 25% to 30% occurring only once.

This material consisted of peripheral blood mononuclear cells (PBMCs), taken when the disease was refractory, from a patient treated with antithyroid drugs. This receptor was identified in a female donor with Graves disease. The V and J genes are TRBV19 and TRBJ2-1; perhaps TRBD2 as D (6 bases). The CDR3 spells CASGGTGGQFF. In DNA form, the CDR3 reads TGTGCCAGTGGGGGGACCGGGGGGCAGTTCTTC.